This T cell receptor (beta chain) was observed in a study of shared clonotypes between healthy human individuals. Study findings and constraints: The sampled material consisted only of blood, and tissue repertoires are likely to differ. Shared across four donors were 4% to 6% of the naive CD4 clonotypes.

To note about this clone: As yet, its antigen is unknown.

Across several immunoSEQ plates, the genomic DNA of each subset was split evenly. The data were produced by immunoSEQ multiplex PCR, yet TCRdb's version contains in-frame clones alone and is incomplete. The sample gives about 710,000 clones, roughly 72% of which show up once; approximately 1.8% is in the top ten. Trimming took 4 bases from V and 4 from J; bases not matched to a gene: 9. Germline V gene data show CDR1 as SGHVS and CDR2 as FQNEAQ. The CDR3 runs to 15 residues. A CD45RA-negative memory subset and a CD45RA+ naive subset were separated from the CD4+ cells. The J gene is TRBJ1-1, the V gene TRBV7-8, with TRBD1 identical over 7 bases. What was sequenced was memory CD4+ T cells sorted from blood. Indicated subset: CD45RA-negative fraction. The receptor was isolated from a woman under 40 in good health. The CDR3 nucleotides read TGTGCCAGCAGCTCGCGGACAGGCTATAGCACTGAAGCTTTCTTT. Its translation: CASSSRTGYSTEAFF. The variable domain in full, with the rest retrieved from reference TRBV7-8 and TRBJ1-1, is GAGVSQSPRYKVAKRGQDVALRCDPISGHVSLFWYQQALGQGPEFLTYFQNEAQLDKSGLPSDRFFAERPEGSVSTLKIQRTQQEDSAVYLCASSSRTGYSTEAFFGQGTRLTVV.